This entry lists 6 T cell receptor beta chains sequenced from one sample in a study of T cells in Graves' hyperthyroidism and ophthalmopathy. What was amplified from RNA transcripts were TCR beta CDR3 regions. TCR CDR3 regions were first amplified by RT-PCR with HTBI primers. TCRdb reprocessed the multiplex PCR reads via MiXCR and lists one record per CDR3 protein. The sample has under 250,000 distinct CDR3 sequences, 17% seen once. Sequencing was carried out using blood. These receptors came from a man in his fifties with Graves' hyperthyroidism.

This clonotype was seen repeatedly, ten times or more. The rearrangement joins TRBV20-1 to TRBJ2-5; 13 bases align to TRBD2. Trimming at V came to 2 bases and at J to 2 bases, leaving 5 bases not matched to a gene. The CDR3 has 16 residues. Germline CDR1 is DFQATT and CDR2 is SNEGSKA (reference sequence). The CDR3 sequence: CSARTSGRAPQETQYF. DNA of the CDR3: TGCAGTGCTAGAACTAGCGGGAGGGCTCCTCAAGAGACCCAGTACTTC.

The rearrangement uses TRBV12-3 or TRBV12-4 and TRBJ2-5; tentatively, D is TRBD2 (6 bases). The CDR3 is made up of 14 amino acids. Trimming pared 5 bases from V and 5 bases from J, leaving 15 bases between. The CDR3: CASSGGARVETQYF. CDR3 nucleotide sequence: TGTGCCAGCAGTGGCGGGGCTAGAGTTGAGACCCAGTACTTC.

This chain's CDR3 is CASSLTGQRGYNEQFF. CDR3 nucleotides: TGTGCCAGCAGTTTGACGGGCCAGCGGGGCTACAATGAGCAGTTCTTC. V and J are TRBV12-3 or TRBV12-4 and TRBJ2-1, with 7 bases aligning to TRBD2. The CDR3 is 16 amino acids. V was pared by 3 bases and J by 3 bases, with 8 bases of the junction left unmatched.

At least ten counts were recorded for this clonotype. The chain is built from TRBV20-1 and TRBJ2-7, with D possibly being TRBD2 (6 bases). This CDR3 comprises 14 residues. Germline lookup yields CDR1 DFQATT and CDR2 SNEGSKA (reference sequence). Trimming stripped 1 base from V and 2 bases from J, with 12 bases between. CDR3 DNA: TGCAGTGCTAGAGGGTTCGGGAGACCCTACGAGCAGTACTTC. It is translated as CSARGFGRPYEQYF.

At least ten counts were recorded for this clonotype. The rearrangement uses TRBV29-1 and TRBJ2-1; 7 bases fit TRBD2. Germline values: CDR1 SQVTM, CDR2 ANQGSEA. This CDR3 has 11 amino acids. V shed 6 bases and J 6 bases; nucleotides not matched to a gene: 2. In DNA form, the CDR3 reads TGCAGCGTGAGGACTAGCAATGAGCAGTTCTTC. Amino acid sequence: CSVRTSNEQFF.

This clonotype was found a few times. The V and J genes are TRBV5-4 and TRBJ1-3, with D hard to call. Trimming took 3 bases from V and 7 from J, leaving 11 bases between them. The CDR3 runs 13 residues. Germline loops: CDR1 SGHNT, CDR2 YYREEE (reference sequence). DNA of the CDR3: TGTGCCAGCAGCTCCAACCCCTCGAACACCATATATTTT. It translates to CASSSNPSNTIYF.